The rows below give T cell receptor beta chains drawn from one sample of a study of blood T cells in healthy people across ages. One entry per CDR3 protein, called by TCRdb with MiXCR from the 5' RACE reads. The sample lists some 1.7 million distinct CDR3 sequences, approximately 28% occurring once. Input material: blood. The receptors here all came from a woman in her twenties or thirties in good health. The CDR3 runs from the conserved cysteine through the conserved F or W. D genes are given only for firm matches.

d_call,v_call,cdr3_aa
TRBD2,TRBV14,CASSQARAGGPYNEQFF
NA,TRBV5-1,CASRPEGTRGRLTQYF
TRBD1,TRBV29-1,CSVEDSGVGQGARGHGYTF
NA,TRBV10-2,CASTGGRLFSYNEQVF
TRBD2,TRBV12-3/TRBV12-4,CASSLRTAGGNEQFF
TRBD1,TRBV29-1,CSVDGPGQGEETQYF
TRBD1,TRBV2,CASNDRGSNQPQHF
NA,TRBV7-2,CASSSQGASSYEQYF
TRBD1,TRBV20-1,CSARTGGLEAFF
TRBD2,TRBV5-1,CAGSLVTSGGAHEQFF
NA,TRBV20-1,CSASHPGLFRGEQFF
NA,TRBV7-9,CASSRTGRVYEKLFF
NA,TRBV9,CASSGAGATRETQYF
NA,TRBV27,CASSSGAAYEQYF
TRBD1,TRBV28,CASKSVATGENEQYF
NA,TRBV3-1,CASSQEGTDTQYF
NA,TRBV6-1,CASNPRPTPRGGDTQYF
NA,TRBV20-1,CSAREGREETQYF
NA,TRBV12-3/TRBV12-4,CASSFGANTIYF
TRBD1,TRBV4-3,CASSQGDPGQGYEQYF
TRBD2,TRBV5-1,CASSLRTSVTGELFF
TRBD2,TRBV6-1,CASSEALSGGAIRKETQYF
NA,TRBV18,CASSTGDYQETQYF
TRBD1,TRBV29-1,CSVEGGTGQQETQYF
TRBD2,TRBV5-1,CASSPDAGVMHEQYF
TRBD1,TRBV18,CASSPPGGSRTDTQYF
NA,TRBV5-1,CASSLSVAGQETQYF
TRBD2,TRBV5-1,CASSLGTSGPLTELFF
TRBD2,TRBV20-1,CSARGLAGDNIQYF
TRBD2,TRBV6-1,CASSRRTLAGGSYNEQFF